This passage covers 5 T cell receptor beta chains from one sample sequenced in a study of tissue T cells after allogeneic stem cell transplantation. Time point noted: mouse harvest day 14 after allogeneic transplant. Mouse grafts combined 10^7 T-cell-depleted bone marrow cells with 10^6 splenic CD5+ T cells. Sequencing was performed with immunoSEQ multiplex PCR; in TCRdb, only in-frame clones are kept and a portion is missing. Of about 5,000 clones in the sample, about 40% were seen once. Sample: gut tissue. The receptors here all came from a female BALB/c mouse given C57BL/6 T cells with graft-versus-host disease after an allogeneic hematopoietic cell transplant.

A remark on this clone: Germline and genes here are mouse. Read sequence stops 1 residue before the CDR3 end, and the germline J gene provides the missing end. The chain joins TRBV16 to TRBJ1-4, with D hard to call. The CDR3 consists of 14 residues. With 5 bases removed from V and 0 bases from J, the gap between germline ends came to 7 bases. Per the germline V gene, CDR1 is SGHSA and CDR2 is FRNQAP. The CDR3 DNA, read in part, is TGTGCAAGCAGCCTCAGAATTTCCAACGAAAGATTATTT. As protein: CASSLRISNERLF. The entire CDR3 sequence reads CASSLRISNERLFF.

Comments on this clone: Gene names follow the mouse nomenclature. The missing CDR3 end, 1 residue past where the read stops, is filled in from the germline J gene. The rearrangement joins TRBV13-1 to TRBJ2-3; TRBD2 matches 11 bases. The CDR3 consists of 15 residues. Germline values: CDR1 NSHNY, CDR2 SYGAGN. Trimming cost V 3 bases and J 3 bases; bases outside gene matches: 3. CDR3 bases read: TGTGCCAGCAGTGGGGACTGGGGGAGAGCAGAAACGCTGTAT. This codes for CASSGDWGRAETLY. The full-length CDR3 reads as CASSGDWGRAETLYF.

This clone has a handful of counts. The genes and germline here are from mouse. The read stops 1 residue short of the end of the CDR3; the missing end is completed from the germline J gene. V usage is TRBV3 and J usage is TRBJ1-3; 8 positions match TRBD1. Germline loops: CDR1 SNHLY, CDR2 FYNGKV (reference sequence). Germline trimming cut 6 bases from V and 0 bases from J; bases unmatched to any gene: 4. The CDR3 is 15 residues long. The CDR3 DNA, read in part, is TGTGCCAGCAGTCGACAGGGGAATTCTGGAAATACGCTCTAT. Amino acid sequence: CASSRQGNSGNTLY. The CDR3 reads in full as CASSRQGNSGNTLYF. The whole variable domain, filled in from reference TRBV3 and TRBJ1-3, reads GPKVLQIPSHQIIDMGQMVTLNCDPVSNHLYFYWYKQILGQQMEFLVNFYNGKVMEKSKLFKDQFSVERPDGSYFTLKIQPTALEDSAVYFCASSRQGNSGNTLYFGEGSRLIVV.

This clone counts as medium-sized. These gene names are mouse names. CDR3 loop: CASSVTGTANTEVFF. The CDR3 bases that were read are TGTGCCAGCAGTGTGACCGGGACAGCAAACACAGAAGTCTTC. The V call is TRBV13-3, the J call TRBJ1-1; 7 bases fit TRBD1. The sequenced fragment ends 1 residue before the CDR3 boundary, so the rest is inferred from the germline J gene. The CDR3 length is 15 residues. CDR1 is NNHDY and CDR2 is SYVADS in the germline V gene. Unmatched junction bases numbered 5, after V lost 3 bases and J lost 0 bases.

This clone is medium-sized by share. The gene names given are mouse names. The missing CDR3 end, 1 residue past where the read stops, is filled in from the germline J gene. The rearrangement joins TRBV26 to TRBJ2-3, with a weak D call TRBD1 (5 bases). The CDR3 has 14 amino acids. Trimming stripped 4 bases from V and 0 bases from J, with 8 bases between. Germline loops: CDR1 KGHPV, CDR2 FQNQEV (reference sequence). The DNA read from the CDR3 is TGTGCCAGCAGTCATCAGGGTAGTGCAGAAACGCTGTAT. Its protein is CASSHQGSAETLY. The whole CDR3 is CASSHQGSAETLYF.